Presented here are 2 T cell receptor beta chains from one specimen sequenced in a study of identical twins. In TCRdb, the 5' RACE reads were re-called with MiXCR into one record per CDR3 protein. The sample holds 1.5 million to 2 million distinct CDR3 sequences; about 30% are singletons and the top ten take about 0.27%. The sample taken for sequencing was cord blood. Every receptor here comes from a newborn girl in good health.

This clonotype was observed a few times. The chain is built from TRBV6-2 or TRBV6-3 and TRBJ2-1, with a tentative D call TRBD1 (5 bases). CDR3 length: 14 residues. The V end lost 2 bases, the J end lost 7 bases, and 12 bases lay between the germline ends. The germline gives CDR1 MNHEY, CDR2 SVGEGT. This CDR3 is CASSYPIGANEQFF. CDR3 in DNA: TGTGCCAGCAGTTACCCAATTGGGGCAAATGAGCAGTTCTTC.

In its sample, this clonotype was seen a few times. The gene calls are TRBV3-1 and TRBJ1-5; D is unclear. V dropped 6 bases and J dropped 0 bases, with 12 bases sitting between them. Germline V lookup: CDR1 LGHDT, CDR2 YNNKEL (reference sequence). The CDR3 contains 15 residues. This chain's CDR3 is CASSQWGYSNQPQHF. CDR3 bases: TGTGCCAGCAGTCAATGGGGTTATAGCAATCAGCCCCAGCATTTT.